Following are 21 T cell receptor beta chains from one sample sequenced in a study of cytomegalovirus exposure and HLA in healthy donors (TCRdb year 2017). The library was generated by the immunoSEQ multiplex PCR assay. For the multiplex PCR, a mixture combining 60 forward primers for TCR Vbeta segments and 13 reverse primers for TCR Jbeta segments was used. The table was pulled from immuneACCESS by TCRdb, which kept in-frame rearrangements only. Such tables lose some clones; where checked, under half of the loss comes from unresolved V genes, and the rest has no known cause. The sample contains some 150,000 clones, about four fifths of them found a single time. The ten largest account for 0.95% to 1.4% of the sample. Sample: PBMCs. The receptor set was obtained from a male donor in good health and CMV-seronegative.

This clone was found a few times. The J gene is TRBJ1-5, the V gene TRBV19, with TRBD1 as a possible D gene (6 bases). Germline assignment: CDR1 LNHDA and CDR2 SQIVND (reference sequence). The V and J ends lost 4 bases and 2 bases respectively, with 15 bases between them. The CDR3 sequence is 16 residues long. The CDR3 nucleotides read TGTGCCAGTAGTAATTCGGGAGGACAGCGCAATCAGCCCCAGCATTTT. It codes for CASSNSGGQRNQPQHF.

This chain joins TRBV19 and TRBJ2-7, with D possibly being TRBD1 (6 bases). Per germline, CDR1 LNHDA and CDR2 SQIVND (reference sequence). This CDR3 region has 15 residues. Deletions cut 4 bases from V and 3 bases from J, with 16 bases between. CDR3 region: CASSSHREWGYEQYF. The CDR3 coding sequence is TGTGCCAGTAGTAGCCACAGGGAGTGGGGCTACGAGCAGTACTTC.

The CDR3 protein is CASSFSGQHQSYEQYF. Here the CDR3 DNA reads TGTGCCAGCAGTTTCTCCGGACAGCACCAGTCCTACGAGCAGTACTTC. The J gene is TRBJ2-7, the V gene TRBV27; D is perhaps TRBD1 (6 bases). From germline, CDR1 is MNHEY and CDR2 SMNVEV (reference sequence). V lost 3 bases, J lost 1 base, and 16 bases lay in between. The CDR3 spans 16 residues.

The V call is TRBV6-1, the J call TRBJ1-1, with unresolved D. The germline V gene has CDR1 MNHNS and CDR2 SASEGT. There are 12 residues in the CDR3. V was clipped by 10 bases and J by 6 bases, with 15 bases between them. The CDR3 bases are TGTGCCACTCGACCCGACGGGGCTGAAGCTTTCTTT. Encoded protein: CATRPDGAEAFF.

This clone was seen a handful of times. The chain is built from TRBV29-1 and TRBJ1-1; tentative D call: TRBD1 (6 bases). This CDR3 contains 14 residues. The V gene's germline CDR1 is SQVTM and CDR2 ANQGSEA. Trimming pared 3 bases from V and 7 bases from J, leaving 18 bases between. DNA of the CDR3: TGCAGCGTTGAGAGGGGAGGGGGGTCGGATGAAGCTTTCTTT. Protein product: CSVERGGGSDEAFF.

V usage is TRBV5-8 and J usage is TRBJ2-3; TRBD1 matches at 9 bases. Germline lookup yields CDR1 SGHTS and CDR2 YDEGEE. V was pared by 4 bases and J by 1 base, with 4 bases of the junction left unmatched. This CDR3 has 15 amino acids. DNA of the CDR3: TGTGCCAGCAGCACGGGACAGGGCGGCACAGATACGCAGTATTTT. Protein product: CASSTGQGGTDTQYF.

V and J are TRBV6-6 and TRBJ2-6; 8 positions match TRBD1. Trimming cost V 8 bases and J 1 base; bases outside gene matches: 7. The length of the CDR3 is 16 residues. Germline V gene sequence: CDR1 MNHNY, CDR2 SVGAGI (reference sequence). The CDR3, as DNA: TGTGCCAGCGGTCAACAGGGGGTGTCTGGGGCCAACGTCCTGACTTTC. This gives the protein CASGQQGVSGANVLTF.

This sequence joins TRBV7-2 and TRBJ1-1; 11 nucleotides agree with TRBD1. The V gene end was trimmed by 5 bases and the J gene end by 7 bases; junction bases not matched to a gene: 12. CDR1 and CDR2 (germline): SGHTA, FQGNSA. The CDR3 consists of 16 residues. The CDR3 DNA follows: TGTGCCAGCAGCGTAACCCGGGACAGGGGGTCTCATGAAGCTTTCTTT. It yields the protein CASSVTRDRGSHEAFF. Filled out from reference TRBV7-2 and TRBJ1-1, the complete variable domain reads GAGVSQSPSNKVTEKGKDVELRCDPISGHTALYWYRQSLGQGLEFLIYFQGNSAPDKSGLPSDRFSAERTGGSVSTLTIQRTQQEDSAVYLCASSVTRDRGSHEAFFGQGTRLTVV.

In DNA form, the CDR3 reads TGTGCCAGCAGCTTTTTGACAGGGGACAAAAACATTCAGTACTTC. This encodes CASSFLTGDKNIQYF. This chain links TRBV7-2 with TRBJ2-4; 8 positions agree with TRBD1. Germline values: CDR1 SGHTA, CDR2 FQGNSA. CDR3 size: 15 residues. V lost 3 bases, J lost 3 bases, and 4 bases stayed unmatched. Full variable domain (missing parts from reference TRBV7-2 and TRBJ2-4): GAGVSQSPSNKVTEKGKDVELRCDPISGHTALYWYRQSLGQGLEFLIYFQGNSAPDKSGLPSDRFSAERTGGSVSTLTIQRTQQEDSAVYLCASSFLTGDKNIQYFGAGTRLSVL.

The chain uses TRBV4-1 and TRBJ1-1; D might be TRBD1 (6 bases). The V and J ends lost 3 bases and 1 base respectively, with 12 bases between them. The CDR3 extends over 15 amino acids. Germline values: CDR1 MGHRA, CDR2 YSYEKL. The CDR3 spells CASSHRTGTNTEAFF. Written as DNA, the CDR3 is TGCGCCAGCAGCCACCGAACAGGGACGAACACTGAAGCTTTCTTT.

The chain uses TRBV5-4 and TRBJ1-2, with D possibly being TRBD1 (6 bases). The CDR3 extends over 13 amino acids. Deletions cut 0 bases from V and 3 bases from J, with 6 bases between. Germline CDR1 reads SGHNT; CDR2 reads YYREEE (reference sequence). DNA of the CDR3: TGTGCCAGCAGCTTGGACAGGGACTATGGCTACACCTTC. Its protein is CASSLDRDYGYTF.

J is TRBJ2-1 and V is TRBV4-1; TRBD2 matches 7 bases. This CDR3 has 16 amino acids. Germline assignment: CDR1 MGHRA and CDR2 YSYEKL. Trimming at V came to 4 bases and at J to 6 bases, leaving 12 bases not matched to a gene. The DNA for the CDR3 is TGCGCCAGCAGCCCCCCCCCGCTAGCGGCCTCCAATGAGCAGTTCTTC. Translating it yields CASSPPPLAASNEQFF.

The gene calls are TRBV7-9 and TRBJ2-7, with D possibly being TRBD2 (5 bases). The V end lost 5 bases, the J end lost 6 bases, and 11 bases lay between the germline ends. Germline values: CDR1 SEHNR, CDR2 FQNEAQ (reference sequence). This CDR3 is built from 12 residues. CDR3 sequence reads: CASSLGLSEQYF. CDR3 sequence (DNA): TGTGCCAGCAGCCTCGGACTGAGCGAGCAGTACTTC.

V usage is TRBV13 and J usage is TRBJ1-6, with a possible D match to TRBD1 (5 bases). The V gene's germline CDR1 is PRHDT and CDR2 FYEKMQ (reference sequence). The CDR3 runs 13 residues. Trimming removed 0 bases at V and 9 bases at J, with 6 bases between. CDR3 nucleotide sequence: TGTGCCAGCAGCTTAGGTAGGGGTTCACCCCTCCACTTT. Protein: CASSLGRGSPLHF.

CDR3 sequence reads: CASSSGQGPYEQYF. In DNA form, the CDR3 reads TGTGCCAGCAGCTCCGGACAGGGGCCCTACGAGCAGTACTTC. The chain links TRBV9 to TRBJ2-7; 9 nucleotides align to TRBD1. Losses at the gene ends were 4 bases for V and 2 bases for J; bases not matched to a gene: 4. Germline V gene sequence: CDR1 SGDLS, CDR2 YYNGEE. The CDR3 spans 14 residues.

CDR3 residues: CASSDKRGPRDTQYF. In DNA form, the CDR3 reads TGTGCCAGCAGCGACAAGCGGGGGCCGAGGGATACGCAGTATTTT. The V call is TRBV7-3, the J call TRBJ2-3; 8 positions agree with TRBD2. The CDR3 contains 15 residues. V shed 5 bases and J 6 bases; nucleotides not matched to a gene: 10. From germline, CDR1 is SGHTA and CDR2 FQGTGA.

The chain couples TRBV19 to TRBJ1-1; unclear D gene. From germline, CDR1 is LNHDA and CDR2 SQIVND (reference sequence). V was shortened by 6 bases and J by 0 bases, with 14 bases between the two germline ends. CDR3 length: 15 residues. This CDR3 reads CASRAREEVNTEAFF. DNA for the CDR3: TGTGCCAGTAGAGCGAGAGAAGAAGTGAACACTGAAGCTTTCTTT.

The rearrangement uses TRBV7-6 and TRBJ2-5; 9 nucleotides line up with TRBD1. With 5 bases clipped from V and 5 bases from J, the junction kept 6 bases outside the gene matches. Looked up from germline, CDR1 is SGHVS and CDR2 is FNYEAQ. The CDR3 length is 14 residues. CDR3 in amino acids: CASSLQGAYETQYF. For the CDR3, the DNA is TGTGCCAGCAGCCTACAGGGGGCTTACGAGACCCAGTACTTC.

This clone has just a few counts. The V gene is TRBV2, the J gene TRBJ1-6; D unclear. V dropped 7 bases and J dropped 8 bases, with 12 bases sitting between them. The CDR3 loop spans 13 amino acids. The germline gives CDR1 SNHLY, CDR2 FYNNEI. CDR3 region: CASKGEIDSPLHF. The CDR3 nucleotides read TGTGCCAGCAAGGGAGAGATCGATTCACCCCTCCACTTT.

This clone appeared a few times. The chain links TRBV2 to TRBJ1-3, with 8 bases matching TRBD1. The CDR3 consists of 15 residues. CDR1 is SNHLY and CDR2 is FYNNEI in the germline V gene. After removal of 8 bases from V and 4 bases from J, the junction contained 10 bases not matched to a gene. DNA of the CDR3: TGTGCCAGCGTGTCAGGGGGCTTCGACGGAAACACCATATATTTT. It yields the protein CASVSGGFDGNTIYF. Supplemented by reference TRBV2 and TRBJ1-3, the full variable domain reads EPEVTQTPSHQVTQMGQEVILRCVPISNHLYFYWYRQILGQKVEFLVSFYNNEISEKSEIFDDQFSVERPDGSNFTLKIRSTKLEDSAMYFCASVSGGFDGNTIYFGEGSWLTVV.

V gene TRBV27 combines with J gene TRBJ1-1; 11 bases line up with TRBD1. Per the germline V gene, CDR1 is MNHEY and CDR2 is SMNVEV (reference sequence). CDR3 size: 18 residues. Trimming removed 5 bases from V and 4 bases from J; junction bases left unmatched: 15. CDR3 in amino acids: CASSVLGQGGLWGTEAFF. The CDR3 bases are TGTGCCAGCAGTGTCCTGGGACAGGGGGGATTATGGGGCACTGAAGCTTTCTTT.